This T cell receptor beta chain was documented in a study of radiation and T cells in renal cell carcinoma. The repertoire was sequenced with immunoSEQ multiplex PCR; TCRdb's copy has only in-frame clones and lacks some. In the table there are almost 50,000 clones, 80% of which are singletons. J lost 5 bases, V lost 6 bases, and 12 bases had no gene match. This CDR3 region has 17 residues. Per the germline V gene, CDR1 is MNHEY and CDR2 is SMNVEV (reference sequence). Documented time point: blood 2 weeks post-SBRT. Stated treatment: 15 Gy SBRT to primary tumor, nephrectomy 4 weeks later. The sequence was obtained from a woman in her sixties or seventies with renal cell carcinoma. This chain uses TRBV27 with TRBJ2-2, with 10 positions matching TRBD1. This sample comprised blood, obtained from a patient whose treatment included radiotherapy and nephrectomy. The CDR3 DNA follows: TGTGCCAGCAGCCTCGGACAGGGGGAGAGAAGGACCGGGGAGCTGTTTTTT. This gives the protein CASSLGQGERRTGELFF.